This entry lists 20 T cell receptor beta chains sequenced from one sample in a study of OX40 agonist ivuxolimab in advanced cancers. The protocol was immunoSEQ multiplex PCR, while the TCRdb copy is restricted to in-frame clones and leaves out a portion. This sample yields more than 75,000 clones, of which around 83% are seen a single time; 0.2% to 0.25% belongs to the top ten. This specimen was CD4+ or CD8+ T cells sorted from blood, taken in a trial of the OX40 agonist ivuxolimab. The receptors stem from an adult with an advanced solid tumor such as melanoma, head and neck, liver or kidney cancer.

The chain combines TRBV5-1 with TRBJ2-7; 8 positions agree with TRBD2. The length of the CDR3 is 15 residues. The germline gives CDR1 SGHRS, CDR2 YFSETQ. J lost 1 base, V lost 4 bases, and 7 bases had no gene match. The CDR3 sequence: CASSPGTSRSYEQYF. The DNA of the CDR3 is TGCGCCAGCAGCCCGGGGACTAGTCGGTCCTACGAGCAGTACTTC.

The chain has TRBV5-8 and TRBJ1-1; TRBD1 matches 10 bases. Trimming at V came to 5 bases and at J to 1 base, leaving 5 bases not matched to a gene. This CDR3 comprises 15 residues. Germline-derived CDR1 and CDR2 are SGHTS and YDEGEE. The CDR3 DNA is TGTGCCAGCAGTCGGGACAGGGGATGGAACACTGAAGCTTTCTTT. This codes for CASSRDRGWNTEAFF.

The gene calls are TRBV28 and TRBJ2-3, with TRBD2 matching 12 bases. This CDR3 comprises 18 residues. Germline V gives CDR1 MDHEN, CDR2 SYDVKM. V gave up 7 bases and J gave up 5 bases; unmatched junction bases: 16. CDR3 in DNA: TGTGCCAGCATGGGGCTAGCGGGAGGGCCGGGTTTAGTAGATACGCAGTATTTT. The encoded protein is CASMGLAGGPGLVDTQYF.

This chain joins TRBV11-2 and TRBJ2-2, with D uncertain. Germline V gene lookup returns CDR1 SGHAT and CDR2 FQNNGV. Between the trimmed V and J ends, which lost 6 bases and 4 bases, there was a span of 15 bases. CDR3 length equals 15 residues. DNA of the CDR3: TGTGCCAGCAGGGTACACTTAGATTCCACCGGGGAGCTGTTTTTT. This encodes CASRVHLDSTGELFF.

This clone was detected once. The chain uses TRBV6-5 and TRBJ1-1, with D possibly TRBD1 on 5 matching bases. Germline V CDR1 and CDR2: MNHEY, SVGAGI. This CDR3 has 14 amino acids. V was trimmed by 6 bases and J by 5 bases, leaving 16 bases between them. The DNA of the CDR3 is TGTGCCAGCAGGGACAACTCGTGGAGGACTGAAGCTTTCTTT. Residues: CASRDNSWRTEAFF.

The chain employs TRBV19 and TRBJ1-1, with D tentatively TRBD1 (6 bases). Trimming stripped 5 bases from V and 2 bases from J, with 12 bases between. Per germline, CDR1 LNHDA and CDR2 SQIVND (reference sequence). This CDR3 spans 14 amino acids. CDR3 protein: CASSLGHSNTEAFF. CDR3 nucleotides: TGTGCCAGTAGTCTGGGACACAGTAACACTGAAGCTTTCTTT.

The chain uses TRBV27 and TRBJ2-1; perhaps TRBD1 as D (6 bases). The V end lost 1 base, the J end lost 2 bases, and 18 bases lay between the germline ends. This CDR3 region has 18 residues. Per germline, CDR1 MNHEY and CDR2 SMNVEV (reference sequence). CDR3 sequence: CASSLYIRRTVAYNEQFF. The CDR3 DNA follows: TGTGCCAGCAGTTTATATATCCGACGGACAGTTGCCTACAATGAGCAGTTCTTC.

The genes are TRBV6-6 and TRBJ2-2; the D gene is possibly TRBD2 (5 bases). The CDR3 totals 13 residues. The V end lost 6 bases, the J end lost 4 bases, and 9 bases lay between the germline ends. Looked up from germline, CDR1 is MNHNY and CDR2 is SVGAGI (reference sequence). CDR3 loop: CASSLTTTGELFF. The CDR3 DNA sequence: TGTGCCAGCAGCCTGACTACCACCGGGGAGCTGTTTTTT.

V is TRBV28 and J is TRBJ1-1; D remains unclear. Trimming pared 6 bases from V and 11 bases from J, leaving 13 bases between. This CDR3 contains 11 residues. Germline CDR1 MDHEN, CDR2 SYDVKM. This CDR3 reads CASRLEAGAFF. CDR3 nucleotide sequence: TGTGCCAGCAGATTGGAGGCCGGGGCTTTCTTT.

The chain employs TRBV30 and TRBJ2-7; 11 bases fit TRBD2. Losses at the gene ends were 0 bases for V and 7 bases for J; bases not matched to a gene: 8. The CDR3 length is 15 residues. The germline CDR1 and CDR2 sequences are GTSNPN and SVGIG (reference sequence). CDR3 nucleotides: TGTGCCTGGAGTGTTAGGGGGACTAGCGGCAGTGAGCAGTACTTC. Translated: CAWSVRGTSGSEQYF.

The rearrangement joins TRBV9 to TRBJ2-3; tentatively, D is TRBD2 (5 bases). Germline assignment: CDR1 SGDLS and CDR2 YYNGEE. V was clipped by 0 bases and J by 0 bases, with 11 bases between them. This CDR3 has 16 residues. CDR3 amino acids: CASSVAGGPSTDTQYF. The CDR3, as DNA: TGTGCCAGCAGCGTAGCTGGCGGGCCTAGCACAGATACGCAGTATTTT.

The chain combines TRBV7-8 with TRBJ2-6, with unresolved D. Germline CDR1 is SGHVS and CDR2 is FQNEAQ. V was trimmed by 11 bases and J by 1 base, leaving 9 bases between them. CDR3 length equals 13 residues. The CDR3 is CAGTLSGANVLTF. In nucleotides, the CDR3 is TGTGCCGGCACCTTGTCTGGGGCCAACGTCCTGACTTTC.

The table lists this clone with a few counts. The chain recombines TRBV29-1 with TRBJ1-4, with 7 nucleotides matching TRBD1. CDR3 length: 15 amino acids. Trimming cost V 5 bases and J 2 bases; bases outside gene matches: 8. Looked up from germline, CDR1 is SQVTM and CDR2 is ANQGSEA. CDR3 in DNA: TGCAGCGTTTCGGGATTGGGACAGACTAATGAAAAACTGTTTTTT. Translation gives CSVSGLGQTNEKLFF. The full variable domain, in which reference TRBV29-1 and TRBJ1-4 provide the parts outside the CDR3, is SAVISQKPSRDICQRGTSLTIQCQVDSQVTMMFWYRQQPGQSLTLIATANQGSEATYESGFVIDKFPISRPNLTFSTLTVSNMSPEDSSIYLCSVSGLGQTNEKLFFGSGTQLSVL.

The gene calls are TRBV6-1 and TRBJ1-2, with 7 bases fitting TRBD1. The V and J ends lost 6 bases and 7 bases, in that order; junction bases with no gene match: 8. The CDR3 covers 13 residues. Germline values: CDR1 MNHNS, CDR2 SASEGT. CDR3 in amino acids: CASRATGVGGYTF. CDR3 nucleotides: TGTGCCAGCAGGGCTACAGGGGTGGGTGGCTACACCTTC.

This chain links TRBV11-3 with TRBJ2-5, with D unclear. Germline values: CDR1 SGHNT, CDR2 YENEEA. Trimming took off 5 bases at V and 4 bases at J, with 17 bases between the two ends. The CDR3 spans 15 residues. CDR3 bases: TGTGCCAGCAGCCTAGGTCCTAGTAGAGCAGAGACCCAGTACTTC. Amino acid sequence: CASSLGPSRAETQYF.

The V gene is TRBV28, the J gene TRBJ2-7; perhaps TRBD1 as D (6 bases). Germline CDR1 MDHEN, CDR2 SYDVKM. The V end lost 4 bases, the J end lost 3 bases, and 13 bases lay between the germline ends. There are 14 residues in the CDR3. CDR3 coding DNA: TGTGCCAGCAGTTCTCAGGGGACCTACTACGAGCAGTACTTC. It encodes CASSSQGTYYEQYF.

The CDR3 nucleotides are TGTGCCAGTAGTATAGGTCTAGCCCAAAGCACAGATACGCAGTATTTT. Amino acid sequence: CASSIGLAQSTDTQYF. The gene calls are TRBV19 and TRBJ2-3; D perhaps matches TRBD2 (5 bases). This CDR3 comprises 16 residues. Looked up from germline, CDR1 is LNHDA and CDR2 is SQIVND (reference sequence). Trimming removed 1 base from V and 0 bases from J, with 11 bases in between.

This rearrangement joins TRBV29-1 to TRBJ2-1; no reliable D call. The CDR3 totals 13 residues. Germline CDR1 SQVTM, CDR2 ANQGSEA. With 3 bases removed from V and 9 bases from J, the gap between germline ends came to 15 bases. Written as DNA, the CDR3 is TGCAGCGTTGACTTCTTACTCGACGGTGAGCAGTTCTTC. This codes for CSVDFLLDGEQFF.

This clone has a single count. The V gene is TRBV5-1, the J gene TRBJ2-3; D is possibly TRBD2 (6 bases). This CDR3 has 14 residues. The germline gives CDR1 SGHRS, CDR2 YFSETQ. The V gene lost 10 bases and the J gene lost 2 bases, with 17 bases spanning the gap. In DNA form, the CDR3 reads TGCGCCTGCGCAGGGACTTCTTCCACAGATACGCAGTATTTT. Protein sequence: CACAGTSSTDTQYF.

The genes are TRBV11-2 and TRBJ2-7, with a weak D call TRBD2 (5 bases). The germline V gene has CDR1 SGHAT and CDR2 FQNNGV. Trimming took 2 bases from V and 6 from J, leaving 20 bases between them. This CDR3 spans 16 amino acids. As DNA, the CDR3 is TGTGCCAGCAGCTTACAGGTGGGCCGAGGGCTCTCCGAGCAGTACTTC. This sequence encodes CASSLQVGRGLSEQYF.